This T cell receptor beta chain was documented in a study of CD8+ T cells in alopecia areata (dated by TCRdb to the late 2010s). Regarding the study in general: Skin from C3H/HeJ donors with spontaneous alopecia (roughly 6-13 months old) was grafted onto female C3H/HeJ recipients aged roughly 6-11 weeks. In both human patients and the C3H/HeJ mouse model, the study applied high-throughput TCRbeta sequencing to look at T cell clonal expansion in alopecia areata. Scalp tissue and sorted CD4+ and CD8+ peripheral blood T cells from patchy and totalis/universalis alopecia areata patients and from healthy controls were covered by human TCRbeta sequencing. Scalp clonality was compared across normal scalp (n=4), patchy alopecia areata scalp (n=8), and alopecia totalis/universalis scalp (n=8). The RNA source kit depended on sample type: the PAXgene miRNA kit for fixed scalp, the miRNeasy kit for PBMCs, and the RNeasy kit for mouse skin. TCRbeta CDR3 regions were amplified by immunoSEQ multiplex PCR using 35 Vbeta forward and 13 Jbeta reverse primers.

Libraries were made using the immunoSEQ multiplex PCR assay. For TCR sequencing, RNA was extracted from every sample and reverse transcribed into cDNA to serve as template. SuperScript III was used for first-strand cDNA synthesis, primed with a 2:1 mix of oligo-dT and random hexamers. A synthetic immune receptor repertoire was used to measure amplification bias, and any remaining bias was corrected computationally. Libraries were sequenced on Illumina HiSeq using 60 bp reads that covered the CDR3 and were read from J toward V. As for the original processing: Raw reads were preprocessed for error removal, and CDR3 was defined according to IMGT conventions as running from the conserved cysteine to phenylalanine. Clonality was computed by normalizing Shannon entropy by log2 of the number of productive unique TCRs and subtracting the result from 1. Whether each scalp clone was CD4 or CD8 was inferred by checking scalp TCRbeta sequences against the CD4 and CD8 repertoires from sorted blood. TCRdb holds this immuneACCESS table with in-frame rearrangements only. Some clones are missing; in checked studies, unresolved V genes explain under half, and the rest has no known cause. V, J and clone size are taken as reported in that table, and D and trimming were inferred from the DNA itself. This sample includes about 300,000 clones, and none of them was observed just once. Of the sample, 1.2% falls within the top ten clones.

The CDR3, cysteine through phenylalanine, is 16 amino acids long. Shown are 39 bases from within the CDR3, in frame from base 1. V has 4 bases trimmed and J has 5 bases trimmed; junction bases matching no gene number 5. Looking up the germline V gene (reference sequence) yields CDR1 LGHNA and CDR2 YNLKQL. Pooled mouse cutaneous lymph node cells were stained for CD4, CD8alpha, NKG2D, NKG2ACE and other markers, then sorted on a BD Influx. Results and caveats for the whole study, not just this receptor: Shared TCR sequences between patients were less evident than in mice, which may be partly attributable to HLA diversity in the patient population. Resident alphabeta T cells in normal human skin are also sequenced, complicating scalp TCR repertoire analysis, unlike mouse skin dominated by gammadelta T cells. Higher clonality and more expanded CD8+ clones were observed in lesional scalp than in normal scalp, particularly in alopecia totalis/universalis, a finding suggestive of antigenic drive.

A remark on this clone: What antigen it recognizes has not been identified. Gene names and germline sequences here are the mouse ones. The CDR3 end falls 3 residues outside the read, so it is completed with the germline J gene.

The receptor chain draws on TRBV5 and TRBJ1-6, and 10 junction bases match TRBD1. TRBJ1-6 is annotated as an ORF whose role is uncertain. The material sequenced was CD4+ T cells sorted from a lymph node. The sequence was collected from a C3H/HeJ mouse with alopecia areata. The MHC haplotype carried by mice of this strain is H2-k. The CDR3 region has the sequence CASSPLGTGDNSPLYF. The sequenced part of the CDR3 DNA is TGTGCCAGCAGCCCCCTAGGGACAGGGGATAATTCGCCC.